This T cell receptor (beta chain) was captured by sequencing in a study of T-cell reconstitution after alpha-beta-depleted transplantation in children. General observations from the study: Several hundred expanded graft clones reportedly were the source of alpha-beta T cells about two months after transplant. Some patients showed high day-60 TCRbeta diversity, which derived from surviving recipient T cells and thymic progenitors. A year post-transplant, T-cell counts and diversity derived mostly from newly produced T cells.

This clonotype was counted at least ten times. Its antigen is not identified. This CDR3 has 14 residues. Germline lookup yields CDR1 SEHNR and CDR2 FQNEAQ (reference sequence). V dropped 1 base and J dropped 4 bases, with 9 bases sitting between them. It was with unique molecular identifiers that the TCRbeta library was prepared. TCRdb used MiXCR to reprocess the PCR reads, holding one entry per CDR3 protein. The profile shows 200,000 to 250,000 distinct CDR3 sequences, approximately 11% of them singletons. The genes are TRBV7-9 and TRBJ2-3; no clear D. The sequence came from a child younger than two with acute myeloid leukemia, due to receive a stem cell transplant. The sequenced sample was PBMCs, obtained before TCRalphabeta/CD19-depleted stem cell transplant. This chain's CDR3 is CASSLVAAPDTQYF. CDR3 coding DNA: TGTGCCAGCAGCTTAGTTGCGGCCCCAGATACGCAGTATTTT.